This T cell receptor (beta chain) was obtained from a study of Tregs in tolerant kidney transplant recipients. This clone showed up just a few times. Its target is unknown. The repertoire was sequenced with immunoSEQ multiplex PCR; TCRdb's copy has only in-frame clones and lacks some. The sample has around 230,000 clones, roughly four fifths seen once; the top ten hold roughly 0.67%. General study results and limits: Findings come from small patient numbers and require larger validation.

Sequenced: CD4+ T cells from blood. This TCR was sampled from a human donor in good health.

CDR3 sequence: CSVDGNTEAFF. CDR3 DNA sequence: TGCAGCGTTGATGGGAACACTGAAGCTTTCTTT. This rearrangement joins TRBV29-1 to TRBJ1-1; no clear D. The CDR3 consists of 11 residues. V lost 3 bases and J lost 1, with 3 bases in between. The germline V gene encodes CDR1 SQVTM and CDR2 ANQGSEA.